Presented here are 8 T cell receptor beta chains from one specimen sequenced in a study of blood T cell repertoires in COVID-19. The assay was immunoSEQ multiplex PCR, and TCRdb's table has in-frame clones only and misses some. The sample includes 120,000 to 150,000 clones, under 80% of them seen just once. Sequencing was carried out using peripheral blood. The receptors were sampled from a man older than 75 with acute or convalescent COVID-19.

The genes are TRBV30 and TRBJ2-7, with a weak D call TRBD1 (7 bases). The CDR3 runs to 14 residues. Germline CDR1 GTSNPN, CDR2 SVGIG (reference sequence). V lost 2 bases and J lost 0, with 11 bases in between. The CDR3 spells CAWSRQGGSYEQYF. The CDR3 DNA reads as TGTGCCTGGAGTCGACAGGGAGGCTCCTACGAGCAGTACTTC.

The chain is built from TRBV27 and TRBJ2-7; TRBD1 agrees at 10 bases. J lost 3 bases, V lost 5 bases, and 13 bases had no gene match. The CDR3 covers 17 residues. CDR1 MNHEY and CDR2 SMNVEV come from the germline V gene (reference sequence). CDR3 in amino acids: CASSDTSGTGVGYEQYF. DNA of the CDR3: TGTGCCAGCAGTGACACGTCCGGGACAGGGGTAGGCTACGAGCAGTACTTC.

Only a few counts were recorded for this clone. The genes are TRBV3-1 (or the pseudogene TRBV3-2) and TRBJ2-7; 9 nucleotides align to TRBD2. CDR1 is LGHDT, CDR2 YNNKEL, per germline (reference sequence). The CDR3 length is 14 residues. V dropped 4 bases and J dropped 4; count of bases not matched to a gene: 5. CDR3 amino acids: CASSPLAGEYEQYF. The CDR3 DNA follows: TGTGCCAGCAGCCCTTTAGCGGGGGAATACGAGCAGTACTTC.

The chain recombines TRBV5-1 with TRBJ2-2, with a weak D call TRBD1 (6 bases). CDR1 and CDR2 (germline): SGHRS, YFSETQ. The V end was cut by 3 bases, the J end by 2 bases, with 14 bases between. The CDR3 runs to 16 residues. The chain's CDR3 is CASSSSDRRNTGELFF. CDR3 nucleotide sequence: TGCGCCAGCAGCTCCTCGGACAGAAGAAACACCGGGGAGCTGTTTTTT.

The V call is TRBV6-6, the J call TRBJ1-5, with TRBD1 identical over 8 bases. Per the germline V gene, CDR1 is MNHNY and CDR2 is SVGAGI (reference sequence). The CDR3 has 15 amino acids. The trim removed 5 bases at V and 0 bases at J, leaving 3 bases unmatched. For the CDR3, the DNA is TGTGCCAGCAGTAGCACAGGGGGTAGCAATCAGCCCCAGCATTTT. Its protein product is CASSSTGGSNQPQHF.

This clone was picked up one time. The chain employs TRBV6-5 and TRBJ2-7, with D tentatively TRBD2 (6 bases). Germline V gene lookup returns CDR1 MNHEY and CDR2 SVGAGI. V was pared by 5 bases and J by 3 bases, with 14 bases between. The length of the CDR3 is 14 residues. Here the CDR3 reads CASSNRGLNYEQYF. CDR3 nucleotides: TGTGCCAGCAGTAATCGGGGACTGAACTACGAGCAGTACTTC.

The chain couples TRBV5-6 to TRBJ2-5; 11 nucleotides agree with TRBD1. The V segment lost 0 bases and the J segment 2 bases; nucleotides outside the gene matches: 3. The CDR3 length is 16 residues. Germline CDR1 SGHDT, CDR2 YYEEEE. The CDR3 DNA reads as TGTGCCAGCAGCTTGGCAGGGACAGGGGGGCAAGAGACCCAGTACTTC. It specifies CASSLAGTGGQETQYF.

This clone was observed a handful of times. Other DNA sequences of this sample code for an identical CDR3. The chain employs TRBV5-4 and TRBJ2-2; 7 bases map to TRBD1. Germline CDR1 is SGHNT and CDR2 is YYREEE (reference sequence). The CDR3 sequence is 15 residues long. The junction had 4 bases not matched to a gene; V was cut back by 4 bases and J by 1 base. Written as DNA, the CDR3 is TGTGCCAGCAGCCCCCGGGACAGGAACACCGGGGAGCTGTTTTTT. Translating it yields CASSPRDRNTGELFF. Together with reference TRBV5-4 and TRBJ2-2, the CDR3 gives the full variable domain: ETGVTQSPTHLIKTRGQQVTLRCSSQSGHNTVSWYQQALGQGPQFIFQYYREEENGRGNFPPRFSGLQFPNYSSELNVNALELDDSALYLCASSPRDRNTGELFFGEGSRLTVL.